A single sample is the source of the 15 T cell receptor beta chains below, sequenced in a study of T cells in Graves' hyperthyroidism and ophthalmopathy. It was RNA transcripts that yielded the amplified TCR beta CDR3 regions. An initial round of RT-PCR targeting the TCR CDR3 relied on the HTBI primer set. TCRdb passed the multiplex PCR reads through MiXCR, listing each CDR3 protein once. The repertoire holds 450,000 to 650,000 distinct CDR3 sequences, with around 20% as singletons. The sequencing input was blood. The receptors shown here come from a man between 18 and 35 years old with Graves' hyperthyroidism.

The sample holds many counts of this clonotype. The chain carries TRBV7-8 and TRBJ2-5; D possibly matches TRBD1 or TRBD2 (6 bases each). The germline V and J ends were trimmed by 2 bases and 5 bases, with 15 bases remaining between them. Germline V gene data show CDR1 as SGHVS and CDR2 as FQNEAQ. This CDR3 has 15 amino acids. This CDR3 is CASSLFGGAGETQYF. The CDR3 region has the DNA TGTGCCAGCAGCTTATTTGGGGGCGCGGGGGAGACCCAGTACTTC.

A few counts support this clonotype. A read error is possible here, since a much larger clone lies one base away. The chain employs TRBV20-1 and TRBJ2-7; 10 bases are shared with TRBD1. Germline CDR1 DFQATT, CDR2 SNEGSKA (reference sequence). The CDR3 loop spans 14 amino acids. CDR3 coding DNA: TGCAGTGCTACCCGACAGGGGGCCCCCTACGAGCAGTGCTTC. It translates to CSATRQGAPYEQCF.

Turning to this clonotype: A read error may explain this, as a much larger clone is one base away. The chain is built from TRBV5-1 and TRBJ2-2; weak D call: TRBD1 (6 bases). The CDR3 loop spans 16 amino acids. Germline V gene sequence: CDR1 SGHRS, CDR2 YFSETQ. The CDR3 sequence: CASSLTSQGNAGELLF. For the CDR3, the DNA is TGCGCCAGCAGCCTAACTTCACAGGGAAACGCCGGGGAGCTGTTGTTT.

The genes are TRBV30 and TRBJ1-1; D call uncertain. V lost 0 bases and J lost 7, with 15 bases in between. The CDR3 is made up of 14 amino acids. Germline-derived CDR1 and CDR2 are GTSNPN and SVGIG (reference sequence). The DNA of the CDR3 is TGTGCCTGGAGTGTTGAAAGGTCTGGTGTTGAAGCTTTCTTT. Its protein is CAWSVERSGVEAFF.

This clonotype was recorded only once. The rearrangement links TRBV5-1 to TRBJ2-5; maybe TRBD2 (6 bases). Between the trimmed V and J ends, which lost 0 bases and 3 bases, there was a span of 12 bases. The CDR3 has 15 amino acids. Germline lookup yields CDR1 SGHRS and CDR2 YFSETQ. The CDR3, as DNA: TGCGCCAGCAGCTTGGCGGGGGTACCCAAAGAGACCCAGTACTTC. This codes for CASSLAGVPKETQYF.

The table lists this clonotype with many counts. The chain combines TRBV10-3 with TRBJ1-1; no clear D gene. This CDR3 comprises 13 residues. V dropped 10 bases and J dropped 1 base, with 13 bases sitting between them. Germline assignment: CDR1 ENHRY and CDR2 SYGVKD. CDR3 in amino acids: CASRGLKNTEAFF. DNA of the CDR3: TGTGCCAGCAGAGGACTTAAGAACACTGAAGCTTTCTTT.

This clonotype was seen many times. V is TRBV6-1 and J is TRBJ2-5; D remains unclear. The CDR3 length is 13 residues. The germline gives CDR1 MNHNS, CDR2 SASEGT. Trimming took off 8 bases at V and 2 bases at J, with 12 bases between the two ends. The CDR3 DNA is TGTGCCAGCCGAAGAACCCTGCAAGAGACCCAGTACTTC. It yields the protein CASRRTLQETQYF.

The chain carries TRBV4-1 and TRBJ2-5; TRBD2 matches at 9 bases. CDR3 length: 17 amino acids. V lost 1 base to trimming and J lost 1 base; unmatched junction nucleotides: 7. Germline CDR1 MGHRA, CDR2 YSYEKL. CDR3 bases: TGCGCCAGCAGCCAAGTCCCTAGCGGGGTTACCCAAGAGACCCAGTACTTC. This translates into CASSQVPSGVTQETQYF.

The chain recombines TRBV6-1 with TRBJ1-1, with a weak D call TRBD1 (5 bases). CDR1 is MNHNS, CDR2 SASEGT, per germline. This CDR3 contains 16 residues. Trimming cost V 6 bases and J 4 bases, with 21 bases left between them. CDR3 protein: CASSVDSTGSVTEAFF. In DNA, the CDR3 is TGTGCCAGCAGCGTTGATAGCACAGGTTCGGTCACTGAAGCTTTCTTT.

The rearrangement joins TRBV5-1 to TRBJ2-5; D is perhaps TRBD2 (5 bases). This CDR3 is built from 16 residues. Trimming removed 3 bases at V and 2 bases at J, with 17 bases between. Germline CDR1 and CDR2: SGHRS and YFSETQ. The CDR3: CASSSWPRDLQETQYF. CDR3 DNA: TGCGCCAGCAGCTCGTGGCCCCGGGATCTGCAAGAGACCCAGTACTTC.

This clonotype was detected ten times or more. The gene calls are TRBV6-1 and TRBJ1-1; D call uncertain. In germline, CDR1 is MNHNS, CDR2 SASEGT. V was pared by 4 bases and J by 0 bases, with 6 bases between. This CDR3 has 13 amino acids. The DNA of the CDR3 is TGTGCCAGCAGTGTAACCATGAACACTGAAGCTTTCTTT. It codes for CASSVTMNTEAFF.

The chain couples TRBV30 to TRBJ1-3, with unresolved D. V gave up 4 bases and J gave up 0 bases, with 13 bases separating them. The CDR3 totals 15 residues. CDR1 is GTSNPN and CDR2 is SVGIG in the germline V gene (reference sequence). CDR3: CAWIPRTRSGNTIYF. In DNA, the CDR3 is TGTGCCTGGATCCCAAGGACGCGCTCTGGAAACACCATATATTTT. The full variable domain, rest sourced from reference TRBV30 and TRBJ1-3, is SQTIHQWPATLVQPVGSPLSLECTVEGTSNPNLYWYRQAAGRGLQLLFYSVGIGQISSEVPQNLSASRPQDRQFILSSKKLLLSDSGFYLCAWIPRTRSGNTIYFGEGSWLTVV.

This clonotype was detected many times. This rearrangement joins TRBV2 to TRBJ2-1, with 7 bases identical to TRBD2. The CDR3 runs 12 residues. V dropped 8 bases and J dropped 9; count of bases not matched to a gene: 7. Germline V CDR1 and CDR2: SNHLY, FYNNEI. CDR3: CASDFGRGEQFF. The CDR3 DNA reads TGTGCCAGCGATTTTGGGAGGGGTGAGCAGTTCTTC. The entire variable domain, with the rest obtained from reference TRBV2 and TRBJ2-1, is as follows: EPEVTQTPSHQVTQMGQEVILRCVPISNHLYFYWYRQILGQKVEFLVSFYNNEISEKSEIFDDQFSVERPDGSNFTLKIRSTKLEDSAMYFCASDFGRGEQFFGPGTRLTVL.

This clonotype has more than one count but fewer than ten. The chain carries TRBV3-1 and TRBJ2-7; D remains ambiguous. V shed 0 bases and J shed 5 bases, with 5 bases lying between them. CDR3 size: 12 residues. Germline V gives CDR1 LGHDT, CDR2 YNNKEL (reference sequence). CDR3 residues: CASSQDRDEQYF. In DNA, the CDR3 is TGTGCCAGCAGCCAAGATCGGGACGAGCAGTACTTC.

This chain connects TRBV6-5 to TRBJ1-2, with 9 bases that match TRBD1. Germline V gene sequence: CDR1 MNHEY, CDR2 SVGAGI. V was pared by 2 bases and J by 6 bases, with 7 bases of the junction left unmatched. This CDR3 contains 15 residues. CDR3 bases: TGTGCCAGCAGTTACGCAACAGGGGGCCAGGATGGCTACACCTTC. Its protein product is CASSYATGGQDGYTF.